This TCR beta chain was documented in a study of shared clonotypes between healthy human individuals. Across the study: The people who gave samples were two women and three men aged 18 to 49. Study outcomes and limitations: Sampling used blood alone; tissue repertoires probably differ.

The CDR3 spans 13 residues. Trimming pared 9 bases from V and 3 bases from J, leaving 11 bases between. The V gene's germline CDR1 is KGHSH and CDR2 LQKENI. Data came from immunoSEQ multiplex PCR; TCRdb stores just in-frame clones and leaves some out. Of more than 2 million clones listed, 85% to 95% are singletons. For this clone: Its antigen is not known.

Naivety among CD8 cells was defined by CD45RO negativity and positive CCR7 selection, thereby excluding terminally differentiated effector memory CD45RA+ cells. The TCR comes from a man between 18 and 29 years old in good health. Some clones in this sample may be carry-over from other donors' samples. The sequenced sample was naive CD8+ T cells from PBMCs. J is TRBJ1-4 and V is TRBV18, with D possibly matching TRBD1 (5 bases). The chain's CDR3 is CASSGRANEKLFF. The CDR3 bases are TGTGCCAGTTCAGGGAGAGCTAATGAAAAACTGTTTTTT.